Each of the 29 T cell receptor beta chains below was sequenced from the same sample in a study of metastatic and nonmetastatic thyroid tumors. All patients were untreated before thyroid surgery. TCRdb reanalyzed the PCR reads via MiXCR. The sample yields around 89,000 clones, 14% to 15% seen once. The sample taken for sequencing was blood. These receptors were obtained from a female donor with papillary thyroid cancer or a benign thyroid nodule (not recorded which). Some clones in this sample may be carry-over from other donors' samples.

On this clone itself: Since a much larger clone is just one base distant, this may be a read error. The chain has TRBV5-1 and TRBJ2-1, with D possibly matching TRBD2 (6 bases). Trimming removed 2 bases at V and 7 bases at J, with 13 bases between. The CDR3 consists of 14 residues. Per germline, CDR1 SGHRS and CDR2 YFSETQ. The CDR3 spells CASSFDLAVNEQFF. In DNA, the CDR3 is TGCGCCAGCAGCTTTGATTTAGCGGTAAATGAGCAGTTCTTC.

Comment on this clone: A read error may explain this, as a much larger clone is one base away. The sample has other DNA sequences that encode this CDR3 too. V gene TRBV4-2 combines with J gene TRBJ1-4; possibly TRBD1 for D (5 bases). CDR1 and CDR2 (germline): LGHNA, YNFKEQ. The CDR3 spans 14 residues. Here the CDR3 reads CASSDRGTNEKLFF. CDR3 nucleotides: TGTGCCAGCAGCGATAGGGGAACTAATGAAAAACTGTTTTTC.

Concerning this clone: A much larger clone is a single base away; this may be a read error. Other DNA sequences within the sample encode an identical CDR3. The chain employs TRBV7-6 and TRBJ2-5, with unresolved D. Germline V gene data show CDR1 as SGHVS and CDR2 as FNYEAQ. The CDR3 length is 14 residues. The DNA of the CDR3 is TGTGCTAGCAGCTTATTTGGGCTGGGAGAGACCCAGTACTTC. Amino acid sequence: CASSLFGLGETQYF.

This clone was seen ten or more times. It may be a read error: a sequence one base away is much more abundant. Other DNA variants within this sample encode the same CDR3. The V and J genes are TRBV28 and TRBJ1-2, with D unclear. Per the germline V gene, CDR1 is MDHEN and CDR2 is SYDVKM. The CDR3 has 12 amino acids. V was trimmed by 6 bases and J by 4 bases, leaving 9 bases between them. CDR3 nucleotide sequence: TGTGCCAGCAGCCTGCATGTCTATGGCTACACCTTC. It yields the protein CASSLHVYGYTF.

There are many counts of this clone. The chain employs TRBV6-2 or TRBV6-3 and TRBJ2-1; no clear D. V dropped 2 bases and J dropped 10 bases, with 6 bases sitting between them. Germline assignment: CDR1 MNHEY and CDR2 SVGEGT. The length of the CDR3 is 11 residues. CDR3 sequence reads: CASSYTREQFF. CDR3 DNA sequence: TGTGCCAGCAGTTACACACGCGAGCAGTTCTTC.

This clone came up many times. The rearrangement uses TRBV6-5 and TRBJ1-4; unclear D gene. Looked up from germline, CDR1 is MNHEY and CDR2 is SVGAGI. The CDR3 length is 16 residues. The V and J ends lost 0 bases and 5 bases respectively, with 13 bases between them. The CDR3 DNA reads as TGTGCCAGCAGTTACTCGGTGGCGAGGCGGAATGAAAAACTGTTTTTT. Translated: CASSYSVARRNEKLFF.

This clone was detected ten times or more. J is TRBJ1-1 and V is TRBV2, with a tentative D call TRBD1 (6 bases). The CDR3 spans 14 residues. Germline values: CDR1 SNHLY, CDR2 FYNNEI. V was cut by 9 bases and J by 0 bases, with 14 bases left in between. The CDR3 loop is CARSTGSVNTEAFF. Here the CDR3 DNA reads TGTGCCAGATCCACAGGGTCGGTGAACACTGAAGCTTTCTTT.

About this clone itself: A read error is possible here, since a much larger clone lies one base away. J is TRBJ1-2 and V is TRBV14, with TRBD1 identical over 9 bases. CDR1 SGHDN and CDR2 FVKESK come from the germline V gene. After removal of 3 bases from V and 1 base from J, the junction contained 6 bases not matched to a gene. The CDR3 is made up of 16 amino acids. CDR3 amino acids: CASSHWTGDGNYGYTF. In DNA, the CDR3 is TGTGCCAGCAGCCATTGGACAGGGGATGGTAACTATGGCTACACCTTC.

CDR3 nucleotide sequence: TGCGCCAGCAGCCTCAGAGCGGGGATAGGCGCAGATACGCAGTATTTT. This translates into CASSLRAGIGADTQYF. This chain joins TRBV4-1 and TRBJ2-3; 7 nucleotides line up with TRBD2. CDR3 size: 16 residues. V gave up 4 bases and J gave up 4 bases; unmatched junction bases: 11. Germline V gives CDR1 MGHRA, CDR2 YSYEKL.

This clone was detected ten times or more. This chain links TRBV30 with TRBJ1-6; D not certain. CDR3 length: 12 residues. The V gene's germline CDR1 is GTSNPN and CDR2 SVGIG (reference sequence). Trimming shortened V by 4 bases and J by 11 bases, and 12 bases separated the two germline ends. CDR3 nucleotide sequence: TGTGCCTGGACGGTGGCCCAACCACCCCTCCACTTT. Translation: CAWTVAQPPLHF.

The V and J genes are TRBV25-1 and TRBJ2-1, with 8 positions matching TRBD1. After removal of 9 bases from V and 4 bases from J, the junction contained 14 bases not matched to a gene. The germline gives CDR1 MGHDK, CDR2 SYGVNS. The CDR3 is 16 residues long. The CDR3 region is CASIEFSGTGYNEQFF. The CDR3 nucleotides are TGTGCCAGTATTGAATTTTCGGGGACAGGTTACAATGAGCAGTTCTTC. Supplemented by reference TRBV25-1 and TRBJ2-1, the full variable domain reads EADIYQTPRYLVIGTGKKITLECSQTMGHDKMYWYQQDPGMELHLIHYSYGVNSTEKGDLSSESTVSRIRTEHFPLTLESARPSHTSQYLCASIEFSGTGYNEQFFGPGTRLTVL.

This clone was counted only a few times. The chain is built from TRBV2 and TRBJ2-7, with TRBD1 matching over 8 bases. V gave up 7 bases and J gave up 4 bases; unmatched junction bases: 3. Looked up from germline, CDR1 is SNHLY and CDR2 is FYNNEI. There are 12 residues in the CDR3. The CDR3 DNA is TGTGCCAGCATGACAGGGGCGTACGAGCAGTACTTC. Translation: CASMTGAYEQYF.

Ten or more counts support this clone. The chain couples TRBV3-1 to TRBJ1-2, with D possibly being TRBD1 (5 bases). Trimming shortened V by 0 bases and J by 4 bases, and 12 bases separated the two germline ends. The CDR3 is 15 residues long. The germline CDR1 and CDR2 sequences are LGHDT and YNNKEL (reference sequence). CDR3 amino acids: CASSQEFRQSYGYTF. The CDR3 DNA follows: TGTGCCAGCAGCCAAGAATTCAGACAGAGCTATGGCTACACCTTC. Supplemented by reference TRBV3-1 and TRBJ1-2, the full variable domain reads DTAVSQTPKYLVTQMGNDKSIKCEQNLGHDTMYWYKQDSKKFLKIMFSYNNKELIINETVPNRFSPKSPDKAHLNLHINSLELGDSAVYFCASSQEFRQSYGYTFGSGTRLTVV.

J is TRBJ2-7 and V is TRBV20-1; 7 nucleotides agree with TRBD1. This CDR3 has 13 residues. With V trimmed by 3 bases and J by 2 bases, 4 bases remained unmatched. In germline, CDR1 is DFQATT, CDR2 SNEGSKA (reference sequence). The CDR3 bases are TGCAGTGCTAGTGCCACAGGGGCCTACGAGCAGTACTTC. Translation: CSASATGAYEQYF.

In its sample, this clone was seen many times. Other DNA variants within this sample encode the same CDR3. V usage is TRBV11-2 and J usage is TRBJ1-1; 9 bases line up with TRBD1. The germline CDR1 and CDR2 sequences are SGHAT and FQNNGV. Germline trimming cut 4 bases from V and 3 bases from J; bases unmatched to any gene: 6. The length of the CDR3 is 15 residues. CDR3 nucleotides: TGTGCCAGCAGCTCCCGGACAGGGGCGGACACTGAAGCTTTCTTT. This gives the protein CASSSRTGADTEAFF.

The rearrangement links TRBV6-1 to TRBJ1-6; no clear D gene. Germline V gene sequence: CDR1 MNHNS, CDR2 SASEGT. Trimming removed 5 bases at V and 18 bases at J, with 23 bases between. The CDR3 loop spans 14 amino acids. CDR3 protein: CASSREAENSTHHF. The CDR3 coding sequence is TGTGCCAGCAGTAGGGAGGCAGAAAATTCAACCCACCACTTT.

This clone came up many times. The junction and the germline gene differ at one end; a read error may be behind it. The chain has TRBV11-3 and TRBJ2-3; 9 nucleotides align to TRBD2. This CDR3 comprises 12 residues. The germline V gene has CDR1 SGHNT and CDR2 YENEEA. The CDR3, as DNA: TGTGCCAGCAGCTTCGCTAGCGGGGTCTTGCATTTT. Translation gives CASSFASGVLHF.

To note about this clone: Other DNA sequences in the sample encode the same CDR3. The gene calls are TRBV20-1 and TRBJ2-4; D assignment may be TRBD1 or TRBD2 (5 bases each). The CDR3 is 13 residues long. Germline loops: CDR1 DFQATT, CDR2 SNEGSKA (reference sequence). Trimming took 1 base from V and 1 from J, leaving 5 bases between them. CDR3 sequence reads: CSARGGAKNIQYF. For the CDR3, the DNA is TGCAGTGCTAGAGGGGGGGCCAAAAACATTCAGTACTTC.

This clone was picked up many times. The rearrangement uses TRBV7-8 and TRBJ2-1; D tentatively reads TRBD1 or TRBD2 (5 bases each). Germline loops: CDR1 SGHVS, CDR2 FQNEAQ. V lost 3 bases and J 10 bases, leaving 19 bases between the germline ends. The CDR3 covers 15 residues. The CDR3, as DNA: TGTGCCAGCAGCTTTAGTGGGGCTAGTGGGGACGAGCAGTTCTTC. Amino acids: CASSFSGASGDEQFF.

This clone showed up many times. Other DNA variants within this sample encode the same CDR3. This chain joins TRBV5-4 and TRBJ2-5; 11 bases line up with TRBD2. With V trimmed by 0 bases and J by 5 bases, 3 bases remained unmatched. This CDR3 region has 15 residues. Germline V gives CDR1 SGHNT, CDR2 YYREEE (reference sequence). The CDR3 region has the DNA TGTGCCAGCAGCTTGGGACTAGCGGGGTCGGAGACCCAGTACTTC. Residues: CASSLGLAGSETQYF.

This clone was seen at least ten times. This chain uses TRBV18 with TRBJ1-1; 8 bases are a match to TRBD1. V lost 4 bases, J lost 0 bases, and 1 base stayed unmatched. The germline V gene encodes CDR1 KGHSH and CDR2 LQKENI. The CDR3 has 14 residues. In DNA, the CDR3 is TGTGCCAGCTCACGGGGACAGGTGAACACTGAAGCTTTCTTT. This gives the protein CASSRGQVNTEAFF.

On this clone: This may be a read error, as it is one base from a much larger clone. Other nucleotide sequences from this sample produce the same CDR3. This chain uses TRBV20-1 with TRBJ2-3; no clear D. CDR1 and CDR2 (germline): DFQATT, SNEGSKA (reference sequence). This CDR3 has 14 amino acids. Trimming left V 7 bases short and J 2 bases short, with 16 bases between. CDR3 sequence: CSGGTRLFTDTQYF. DNA for the CDR3: TGCAGTGGGGGTACCCGCCTTTTCACAGATACGCAGTATTTT.

This clone showed up many times. V gene TRBV2 combines with J gene TRBJ2-7, with 9 bases identical to TRBD1. The CDR3 loop spans 14 amino acids. Germline CDR1 reads SNHLY; CDR2 reads FYNNEI. V lost 5 bases and J lost 1; bases outside the gene matches: 3. The CDR3 DNA follows: TGTGCCAGCAGTCCCGGGACAGGGTCCTACGAGCAGTACTTC. Translation gives CASSPGTGSYEQYF.

Only one count was recorded for this clone. V gene TRBV4-1 combines with J gene TRBJ2-7, with 7 bases matching TRBD1. This CDR3 is built from 14 residues. Germline V gene data show CDR1 as MGHRA and CDR2 as YSYEKL. V lost 1 base and J lost 11; bases outside the gene matches: 11. This CDR3 reads CASSQVPTGVEKYF. The CDR3 DNA reads TGCGCCAGCAGCCAAGTCCCCACAGGGGTAGAGAAGTACTTC.

This clone was picked up a small number of times. A much larger clone differs by one base, so this may be a read error. The gene calls are TRBV20-1 and TRBJ1-1, with 7 bases lining up with TRBD1. From germline, CDR1 is DFQATT and CDR2 SNEGSKA (reference sequence). Trimming at V came to 4 bases and at J to 8 bases, leaving 7 bases not matched to a gene. CDR3 length: 12 amino acids. CDR3 nucleotide sequence: TGCAGTGCTACTGACAGGGTGGCAGAAGCTTTCTTT. It codes for CSATDRVAEAFF.

This clone was counted a few times. This chain links TRBV13 with TRBJ2-2; possible D gene TRBD2, 6 bases. Per the germline V gene, CDR1 is PRHDT and CDR2 is FYEKMQ (reference sequence). The CDR3 is 14 residues long. With 8 bases removed from V and 7 bases from J, the gap between germline ends came to 17 bases. CDR3 loop: CASESRGMSGELFF. CDR3 bases: TGTGCCAGCGAGTCCCGGGGGATGAGCGGGGAGCTGTTTTTT.

In regard to this clone: A read error may account for a junction end that differs from germline. This sample includes further DNA sequences coding for the same CDR3. V usage is TRBV6-1 and J usage is TRBJ1-5; the D gene is possibly TRBD1 (5 bases). The CDR3 has 13 amino acids. Germline CDR1 is MNHNS and CDR2 is SASEGT. CDR3 amino acids: CASSPGGGQPQHF. The CDR3, as DNA: TGTGCAAGCAGCCCCGGGGGTGGTCAGCCACAGCATTTT.

This clone showed up many times. The genes are TRBV6-1 and TRBJ2-7; 11 nucleotides align to TRBD2. Per the germline V gene, CDR1 is MNHNS and CDR2 is SASEGT. The CDR3 sequence is 15 residues long. V trimming: 4 bases; J trimming: 7 bases; junction bases outside the gene matches: 9. The CDR3 region has the DNA TGTGCCAGCAGTGTTAGCGGGGGGGACTATGGGGAGCAGTACTTC. It codes for CASSVSGGDYGEQYF.

Only a few counts were recorded for this clone. The germline gene is not matched at one end of the junction; a read error may be the cause. The V gene is TRBV6-2 or TRBV6-3, the J gene TRBJ2-5; D may be TRBD2 (5 bases). From germline, CDR1 is MNHEY and CDR2 SVGEGT. This CDR3 spans 17 amino acids. The CDR3 region has the DNA TGTGCCAGCATTTACTCGACGAGCGGCGGGTTCCAAGAGACCCAGTACTTC. Protein: CASIYSTSGGFQETQYF.